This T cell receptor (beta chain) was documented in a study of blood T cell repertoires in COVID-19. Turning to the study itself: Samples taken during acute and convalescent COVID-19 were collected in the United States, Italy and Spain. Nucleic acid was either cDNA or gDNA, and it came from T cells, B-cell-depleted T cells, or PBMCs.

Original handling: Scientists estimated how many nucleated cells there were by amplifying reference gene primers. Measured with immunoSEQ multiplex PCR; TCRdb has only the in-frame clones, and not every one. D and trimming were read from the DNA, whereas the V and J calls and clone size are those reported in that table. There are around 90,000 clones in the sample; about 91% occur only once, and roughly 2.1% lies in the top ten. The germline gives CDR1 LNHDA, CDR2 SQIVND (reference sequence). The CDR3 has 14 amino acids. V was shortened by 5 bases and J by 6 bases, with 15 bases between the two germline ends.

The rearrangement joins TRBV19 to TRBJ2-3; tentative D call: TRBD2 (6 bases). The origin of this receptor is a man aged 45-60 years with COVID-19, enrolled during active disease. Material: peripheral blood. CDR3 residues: CASSLGLPRDTQYF. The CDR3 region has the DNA TGTGCCAGTAGTTTGGGACTCCCCCGCGATACGCAGTATTTT.